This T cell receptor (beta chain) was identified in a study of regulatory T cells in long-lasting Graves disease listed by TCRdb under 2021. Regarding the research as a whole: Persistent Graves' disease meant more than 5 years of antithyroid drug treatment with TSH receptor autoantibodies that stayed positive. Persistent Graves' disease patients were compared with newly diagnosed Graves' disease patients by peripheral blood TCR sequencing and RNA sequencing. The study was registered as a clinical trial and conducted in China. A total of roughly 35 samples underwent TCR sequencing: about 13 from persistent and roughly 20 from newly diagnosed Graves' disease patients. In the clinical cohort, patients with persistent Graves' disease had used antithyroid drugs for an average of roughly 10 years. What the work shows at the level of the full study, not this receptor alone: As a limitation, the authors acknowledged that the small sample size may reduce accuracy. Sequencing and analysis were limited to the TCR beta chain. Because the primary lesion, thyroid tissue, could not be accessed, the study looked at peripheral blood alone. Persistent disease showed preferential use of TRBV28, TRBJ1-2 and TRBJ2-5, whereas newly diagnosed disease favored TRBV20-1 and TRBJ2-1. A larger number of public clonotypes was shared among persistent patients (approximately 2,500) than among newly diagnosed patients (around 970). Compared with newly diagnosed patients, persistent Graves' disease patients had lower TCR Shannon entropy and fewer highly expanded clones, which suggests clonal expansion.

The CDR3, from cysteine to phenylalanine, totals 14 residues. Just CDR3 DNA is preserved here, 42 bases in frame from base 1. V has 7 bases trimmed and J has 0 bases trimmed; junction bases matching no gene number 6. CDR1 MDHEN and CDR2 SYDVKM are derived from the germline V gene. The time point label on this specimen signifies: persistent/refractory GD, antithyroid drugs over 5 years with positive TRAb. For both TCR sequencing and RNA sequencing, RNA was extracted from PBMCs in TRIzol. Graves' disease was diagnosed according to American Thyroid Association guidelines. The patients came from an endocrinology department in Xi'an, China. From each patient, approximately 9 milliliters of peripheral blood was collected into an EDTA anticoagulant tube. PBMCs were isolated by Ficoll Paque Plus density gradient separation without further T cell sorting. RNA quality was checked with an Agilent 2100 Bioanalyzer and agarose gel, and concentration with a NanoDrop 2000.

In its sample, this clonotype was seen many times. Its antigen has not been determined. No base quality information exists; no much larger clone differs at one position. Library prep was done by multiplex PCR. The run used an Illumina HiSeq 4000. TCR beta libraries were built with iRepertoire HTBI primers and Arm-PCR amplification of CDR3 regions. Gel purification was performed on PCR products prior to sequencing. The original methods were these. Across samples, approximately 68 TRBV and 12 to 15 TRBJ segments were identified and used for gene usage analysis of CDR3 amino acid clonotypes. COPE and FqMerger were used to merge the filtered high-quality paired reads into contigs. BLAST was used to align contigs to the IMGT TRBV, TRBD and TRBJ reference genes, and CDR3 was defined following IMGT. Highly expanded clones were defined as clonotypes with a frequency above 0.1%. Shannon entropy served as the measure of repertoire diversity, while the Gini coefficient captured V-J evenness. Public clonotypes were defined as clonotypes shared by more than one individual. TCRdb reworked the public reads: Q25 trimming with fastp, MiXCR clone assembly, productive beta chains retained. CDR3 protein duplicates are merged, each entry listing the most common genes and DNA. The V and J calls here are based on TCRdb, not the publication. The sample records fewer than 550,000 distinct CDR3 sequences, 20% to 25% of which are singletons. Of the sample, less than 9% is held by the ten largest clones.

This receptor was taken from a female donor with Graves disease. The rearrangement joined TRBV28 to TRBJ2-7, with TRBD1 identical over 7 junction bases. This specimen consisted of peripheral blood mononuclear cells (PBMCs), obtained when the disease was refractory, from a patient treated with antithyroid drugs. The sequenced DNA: TGTGCCAGCATCTCAGGGGGAAGCTCCTACGAGCAGTACTTC. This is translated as CASISGGSSYEQYF.